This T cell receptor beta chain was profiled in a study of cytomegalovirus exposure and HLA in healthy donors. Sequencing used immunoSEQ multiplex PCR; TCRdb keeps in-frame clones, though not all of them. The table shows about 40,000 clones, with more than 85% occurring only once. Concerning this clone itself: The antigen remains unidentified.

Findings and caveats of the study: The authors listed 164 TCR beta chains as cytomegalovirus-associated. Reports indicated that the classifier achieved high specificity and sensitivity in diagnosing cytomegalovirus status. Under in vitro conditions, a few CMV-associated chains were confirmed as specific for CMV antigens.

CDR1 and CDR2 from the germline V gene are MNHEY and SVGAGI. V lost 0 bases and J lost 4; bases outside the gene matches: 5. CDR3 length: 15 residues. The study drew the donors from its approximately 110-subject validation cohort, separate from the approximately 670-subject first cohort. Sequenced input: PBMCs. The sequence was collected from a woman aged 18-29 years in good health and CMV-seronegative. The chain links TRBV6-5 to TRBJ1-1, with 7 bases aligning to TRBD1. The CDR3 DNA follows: TGTGCCAGCAGTTACTCGATCGAGGGGGCCACTGAAGCTTTCTTT. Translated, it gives CASSYSIEGATEAFF.